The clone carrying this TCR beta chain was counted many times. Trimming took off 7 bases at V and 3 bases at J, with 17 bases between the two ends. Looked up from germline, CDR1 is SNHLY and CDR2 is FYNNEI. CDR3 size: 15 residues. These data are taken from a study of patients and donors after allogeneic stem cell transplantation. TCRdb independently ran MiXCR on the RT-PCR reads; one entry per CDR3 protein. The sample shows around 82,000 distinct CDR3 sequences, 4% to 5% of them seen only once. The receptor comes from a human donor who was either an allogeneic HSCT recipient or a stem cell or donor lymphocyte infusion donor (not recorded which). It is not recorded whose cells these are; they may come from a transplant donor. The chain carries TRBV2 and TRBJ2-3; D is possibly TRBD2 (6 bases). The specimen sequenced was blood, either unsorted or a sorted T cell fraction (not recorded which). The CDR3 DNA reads TGTGCCAGCACCCTTTCGGCGGGGAGGACAGATACGCAGTATTTT. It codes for CASTLSAGRTDTQYF.